One sample yielded the 5 T cell receptor beta chains listed below, sequenced in a study of cytomegalovirus exposure and HLA in healthy donors (dated by TCRdb to about 2017). Receptor libraries were prepared by the immunoSEQ multiplex PCR assay. A mixture of 60 forward primers for TCR Vbeta segments and 13 reverse primers for TCR Jbeta segments was used in the multiplex PCR. TCRdb took over this immuneACCESS table, retaining in-frame rearrangements with V and J assigned. Such tables are incomplete; in checked studies, under half of the missing clones stem from an unresolved V gene, and the remainder is unexplained. Counted in this sample were roughly 100,000 clones; 60% to 85% of them appeared once. The ten largest clones capture roughly 5.7% of the sample. Sequenced input: PBMCs. These receptors all stem from a male donor in good health and CMV-seronegative.

V gene TRBV14 combines with J gene TRBJ2-1; 8 nucleotides agree with TRBD2. The CDR3 is 19 amino acids. V lost 2 bases, J lost 2 bases, and 14 bases stayed unmatched. The germline CDR1 and CDR2 sequences are SGHDN and FVKESK. The CDR3 loop is CASSQHLGLAGKTYNEQFF. The CDR3, as DNA: TGTGCCAGCAGCCAACATCTCGGGCTAGCGGGCAAGACCTACAATGAGCAGTTCTTC.

This chain uses TRBV7-9 with TRBJ1-2, with 7 bases identical to TRBD1. Germline CDR1 is SEHNR and CDR2 is FQNEAQ (reference sequence). CDR3 length equals 17 residues. J was trimmed by 0 bases and V by 1 base; bases with no gene match: 8. Here the CDR3 DNA reads TGTGCCAGCAGCTTAGTTGGGACAGCTTCAGCTAACTATGGCTACACCTTC. Translation gives CASSLVGTASANYGYTF.

The chain recombines TRBV7-8 with TRBJ2-7; 8 bases agree with TRBD2. The CDR3 runs to 14 residues. Germline assignment: CDR1 SGHVS and CDR2 FQNEAQ. V shed 2 bases, J shed 3 bases, and the junction held 3 bases outside the gene matches. This CDR3 is CASSLPGLVYEQYF. CDR3 sequence (DNA): TGTGCCAGCAGCTTACCGGGACTAGTCTACGAGCAGTACTTC.

The CDR3: CASNAAGDFTDTQYF. The CDR3 DNA reads TGTGCCAGCAACGCAGCGGGAGACTTCACAGATACGCAGTATTTT. The V gene is TRBV6-1, the J gene TRBJ2-3; 8 bases match TRBD2. This CDR3 is built from 15 residues. Germline CDR1 is MNHNS and CDR2 is SASEGT. The trim removed 7 bases at V and 2 bases at J, leaving 8 bases unmatched.

This chain links TRBV30 with TRBJ1-1; possibly TRBD1 for D (5 bases). The CDR3 is made up of 15 amino acids. The V and J ends lost 4 bases and 0 bases respectively, with 15 bases between them. The germline CDR1 and CDR2 sequences are GTSNPN and SVGIG (reference sequence). Here the CDR3 reads CAWTLWGVMNTEAFF. DNA of the CDR3: TGTGCCTGGACCCTATGGGGGGTTATGAACACTGAAGCTTTCTTT.